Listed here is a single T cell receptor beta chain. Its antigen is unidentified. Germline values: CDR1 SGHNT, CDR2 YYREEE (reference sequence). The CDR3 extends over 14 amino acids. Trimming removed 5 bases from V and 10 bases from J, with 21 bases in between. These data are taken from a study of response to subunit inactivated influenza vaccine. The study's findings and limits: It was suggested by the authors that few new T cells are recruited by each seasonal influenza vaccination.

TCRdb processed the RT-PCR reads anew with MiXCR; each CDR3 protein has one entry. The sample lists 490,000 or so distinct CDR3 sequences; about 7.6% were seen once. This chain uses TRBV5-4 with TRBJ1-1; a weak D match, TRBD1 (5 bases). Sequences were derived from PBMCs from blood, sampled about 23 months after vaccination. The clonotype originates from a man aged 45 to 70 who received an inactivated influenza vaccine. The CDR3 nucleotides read TGTGCCAGCAGTCACCGGGACCATCGGGGGACAGCTTTCTTT. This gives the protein CASSHRDHRGTAFF.